The 22 T cell receptor beta chains in this list originate from one sample, sequenced in a study of shared clonotypes between healthy human individuals. The table came from immunoSEQ multiplex PCR; TCRdb's copy has only in-frame clones and leaves some out. Of around 990,000 clones listed, 60% to 85% are singletons. The specimen was memory CD4+ T cells from PBMCs. The subset is: CD45RA-negative fraction. Receptors were obtained from a man between 18 and 35 years old in good health. Some clones in this sample may be carry-over from other donors' samples.

The chain has TRBV11-2 and TRBJ1-1; D is unresolved. Trimming left V 2 bases short and J 4 bases short, with 5 bases between. Germline-derived CDR1 and CDR2 are SGHAT and FQNNGV. This CDR3 contains 12 residues. CDR3 coding DNA: TGTGCCAGCAGCTTACCCCCCACTGAAGCTTTCTTT. Translation gives CASSLPPTEAFF.

The rearrangement links TRBV28 to TRBJ1-2; the match to TRBD1 covers 8 bases. Germline V CDR1 and CDR2: MDHEN, SYDVKM. V was pared by 8 bases and J by 8 bases, with 7 bases of the junction left unmatched. This CDR3 spans 12 amino acids. The CDR3 protein is CASHSGGWGYTF. CDR3 DNA sequence: TGTGCCAGCCATTCAGGGGGCTGGGGCTACACCTTC.

The chain joins TRBV7-8 to TRBJ2-5; D gene uncertain. V was pared by 2 bases and J by 3 bases, with 10 bases between. Germline V gene lookup returns CDR1 SGHVS and CDR2 FQNEAQ. This CDR3 contains 14 residues. CDR3 sequence reads: CASSLRTNKETQYF. DNA of the CDR3: TGTGCCAGCAGCTTAAGAACAAACAAAGAGACCCAGTACTTC.

V gene TRBV28 combines with J gene TRBJ1-2; 9 nucleotides line up with TRBD1. The trim removed 4 bases at V and 2 bases at J, leaving 5 bases unmatched. The CDR3 contains 15 residues. Looked up from germline, CDR1 is MDHEN and CDR2 is SYDVKM. CDR3 nucleotide sequence: TGTGCCAGCAGTTCGCACGGGACAGGGAACTATGGCTACACCTTC. This codes for CASSSHGTGNYGYTF.

This clone was recorded once. V gene TRBV14 combines with J gene TRBJ1-2; D call uncertain. With 3 bases removed from V and 0 bases from J, the gap between germline ends came to 14 bases. This CDR3 contains 16 residues. Germline values: CDR1 SGHDN, CDR2 FVKESK. CDR3 sequence: CASSHLQVGANYGYTF. CDR3 nucleotide sequence: TGTGCCAGCAGCCATCTTCAAGTCGGAGCTAACTATGGCTACACCTTC.

CDR3 DNA: TGTGCCAGCAGTTTCTCTGCCGGGACTAGCGGGCCCCAAGAGACCCAGTACTTC. Its translation is CASSFSAGTSGPQETQYF. The chain couples TRBV27 to TRBJ2-5; 12 nucleotides match TRBD2. Germline assignment: CDR1 MNHEY and CDR2 SMNVEV (reference sequence). The CDR3 runs to 18 residues. V lost 3 bases, J lost 1 base, and 9 bases stayed unmatched.

The chain carries TRBV6-6 and TRBJ1-2, with 10 bases aligning to TRBD1. J was trimmed by 10 bases and V by 7 bases; bases with no gene match: 12. Germline CDR1 reads MNHNY; CDR2 reads SVGAGI (reference sequence). This CDR3 is built from 14 residues. The CDR3 sequence: CASTRDRGRIFYTF. The CDR3 coding sequence is TGTGCCAGCACACGAGACAGGGGGCGGATTTTCTACACCTTC.

This clone came up a few times. The V gene is TRBV5-1, the J gene TRBJ1-1; possible D gene TRBD1, 6 bases. The ends were cut back, 4 bases at V and 1 base at J, with 11 bases in the middle. Germline V lookup: CDR1 SGHRS, CDR2 YFSETQ. The CDR3 has 14 amino acids. The CDR3 nucleotides read TGCGCCAGCAGCCCGGGGACACCGAACACTGAAGCTTTCTTT. As protein: CASSPGTPNTEAFF.

Here the CDR3 DNA reads TGTGCCCAGGGTTATAGTGGGAATCAGCCCCAGCATTTT. This translates into CAQGYSGNQPQHF. The chain combines TRBV30 with TRBJ1-5; tentative D call: TRBD1 (5 bases). Germline-derived CDR1 and CDR2 are GTSNPN and SVGIG (reference sequence). Trimming took off 8 bases at V and 4 bases at J, with 15 bases between the two ends. The CDR3 has 13 amino acids.

This clone was picked up one time. This chain joins TRBV6-5 and TRBJ2-7; the D is unclear. Germline V gives CDR1 MNHEY, CDR2 SVGAGI. The CDR3 consists of 13 residues. V was clipped by 8 bases and J by 3 bases, with 14 bases between them. The CDR3 nucleotides are TGTGCCAGCCAAACCTCGAGACTCTACGAGCAGTACTTC. It codes for CASQTSRLYEQYF.

The J gene is TRBJ1-2, the V gene TRBV4-1, with no clear D. The germline V gene has CDR1 MGHRA and CDR2 YSYEKL. Trimming stripped 0 bases from V and 4 bases from J, with 6 bases between. The CDR3 is made up of 13 amino acids. The CDR3 DNA reads TGCGCCAGCAGCCAAGACAGGACCTATGGCTACACCTTC. This gives the protein CASSQDRTYGYTF.

This clone showed up just once. The V and J genes are TRBV30 and TRBJ1-2, with D possibly being TRBD1 (6 bases). The CDR3 contains 15 residues. With 1 base removed from V and 8 bases from J, the gap between germline ends came to 20 bases. Germline CDR1 and CDR2: GTSNPN and SVGIG (reference sequence). The DNA of the CDR3 is TGTGCCTGGAGTGCACAGGGTCTCCCCGCCTGGGGCTACACCTTC. Protein: CAWSAQGLPAWGYTF.

This clone showed up just a few times. The chain recombines TRBV19 with TRBJ2-3, with D perhaps matching TRBD1 (6 bases). Germline V gene sequence: CDR1 LNHDA, CDR2 SQIVND (reference sequence). CDR3 length: 14 amino acids. V lost 3 bases and J lost 3, with 10 bases in between. The CDR3 protein is CASSIQGSTDTQYF. CDR3 nucleotide sequence: TGTGCCAGTAGTATTCAGGGGAGTACAGATACGCAGTATTTT. Complete variable domain (other parts from reference TRBV19 and TRBJ2-3): DGGITQSPKYLFRKEGQNVTLSCEQNLNHDAMYWYRQDPGQGLRLIYYSQIVNDFQKGDIAEGYSVSREKKESFPLTVTSAQKNPTAFYLCASSIQGSTDTQYFGPGTRLTVL.

There are many counts of this clone. The chain has TRBV2 and TRBJ1-2; 9 nucleotides match TRBD1. Germline V gene lookup returns CDR1 SNHLY and CDR2 FYNNEI. The ends lost 5 bases at V and 4 bases at J; junction bases unmatched: 14. This CDR3 is 17 amino acids long. CDR3 DNA: TGTGCCAGCAGTATCAGTTTGAGGGGACAGGGCATCTATGGCTACACCTTC. Protein sequence: CASSISLRGQGIYGYTF.

Comment on this clone: This specimen includes other DNA sequences encoding the same CDR3. The chain has TRBV29-1 and TRBJ1-5; 9 bases line up with TRBD1. CDR1 is SQVTM and CDR2 is ANQGSEA in the germline V gene. V was pared by 6 bases and J by 5 bases, with 2 bases of the junction left unmatched. This CDR3 region has 12 residues. This CDR3 is CSVRTGDQPQHF. The CDR3 bases are TGCAGCGTCCGGACAGGGGATCAGCCCCAGCATTTT.

The chain is built from TRBV15 and TRBJ1-1; no clear D. V was shortened by 4 bases and J by 5 bases, with 14 bases between the two germline ends. CDR1 is LNHNV, CDR2 YYDKDF, per germline (reference sequence). CDR3 size: 14 residues. The CDR3 is CATSTLERTTEAFF. The CDR3 region has the DNA TGTGCCACCAGCACCCTCGAGAGAACAACTGAAGCTTTCTTT.

The chain joins TRBV19 to TRBJ2-1; 12 positions agree with TRBD2. V shed 5 bases and J 4 bases; nucleotides not matched to a gene: 18. Germline CDR1 is LNHDA and CDR2 is SQIVND (reference sequence). This CDR3 has 20 amino acids. CDR3 loop: CASSPYSPARGTSGYNEQFF. DNA for the CDR3: TGTGCCAGTAGTCCGTATTCTCCGGCCAGGGGGACTAGCGGGTACAATGAGCAGTTCTTC.

This chain links TRBV30 with TRBJ2-3; tentative D call: TRBD2 (7 bases). This CDR3 contains 15 residues. CDR1 is GTSNPN and CDR2 is SVGIG in the germline V gene (reference sequence). The germline V and J ends were trimmed by 2 bases and 6 bases, with 18 bases remaining between them. CDR3 nucleotide sequence: TGTGCCTGGAGTTCGGGACGGGGGGCGTTTGATACGCAGTATTTT. It specifies CAWSSGRGAFDTQYF.

The rearrangement links TRBV7-2 to TRBJ2-7, with TRBD1 identical over 7 bases. In germline, CDR1 is SGHTA, CDR2 FQGNSA. The CDR3 spans 16 residues. The junction had 11 bases not matched to a gene; V was cut back by 5 bases and J by 1 base. The chain's CDR3 is CASSPRSGQQSYEQYF. CDR3 coding DNA: TGTGCCAGCAGCCCACGTTCGGGACAGCAATCCTACGAGCAGTACTTC.

This chain connects TRBV4-2 to TRBJ2-7, with 13 nucleotides matching TRBD2. Germline V gives CDR1 LGHNA, CDR2 YNFKEQ. The CDR3 has 15 residues. Losses at the gene ends were 5 bases for V and 3 bases for J; bases not matched to a gene: 4. For the CDR3, the DNA is TGTGCCAGCAGCGAAGGACTAGCGGGAGTCTACGAGCAGTACTTC. Amino acid sequence: CASSEGLAGVYEQYF.

The chain carries TRBV18 and TRBJ2-5, with D hard to call. The CDR3 is 10 amino acids. Trimming removed 6 bases from V and 14 bases from J, with 13 bases in between. Germline V lookup: CDR1 KGHSH, CDR2 LQKENI. The CDR3, as DNA: TGTGCCAGCTCGTCGACGTGGGTATACTTC. This sequence encodes CASSSTWVYF.

V is TRBV28 and J is TRBJ2-3; D is uncertain. The CDR3 runs to 14 residues. Trimming took 8 bases from V and 0 from J, leaving 12 bases between them. In germline, CDR1 is MDHEN, CDR2 SYDVKM. CDR3 in amino acids: CASGKTPSTDTQYF. CDR3 coding DNA: TGTGCCAGCGGTAAAACCCCTAGCACAGATACGCAGTATTTT. The variable domain in full, completed from reference TRBV28 and TRBJ2-3, reads DVKVTQSSRYLVKRTGEKVFLECVQDMDHENMFWYRQDPGLGLRLIYFSYDVKMKEKGDIPEGYSVSREKKERFSLILESASTNQTSMYLCASGKTPSTDTQYFGPGTRLTVL.